This TCR beta chain derives from a study of blood T cells in healthy people across ages (dated by TCRdb to between 2014 and 2017). Turning to the overall study: In model experiments, template switching captured roughly one uniquely barcoded TCR beta cDNA molecule for every two T cells. The donors were split into four age groups: young (average around 17 years), middle-aged (over 35), aged (over 55) and long-lived (about 82). Using deep sequencing normalized with unique cDNA molecular identifiers, the study measured how TCR beta repertoire diversity changes with age. Two additional independent replicas of 1 million unique cDNA reads from the same blood draw were analyzed for two donors (one aged 18 to 30 and one aged 80 or older).

Compared with germline, V lacks 7 bases and J lacks 0 bases; bases without a gene match: 1. Its CDR3 holds 15 amino acids, cysteine through phenylalanine. Kept here is only the CDR3 DNA, which spans 45 bases and is read in frame from base 1. CDR1 and CDR2, looked up from the germline V gene, are KGHDR and SFDVKD. The investigation overall reported the following: Compared with the aged group, more naive CD4+ T cells, fewer expanded clones and increased TCR diversity were shown by the long-lived group, suggesting age selection. Estimates of total diversity based on one million sequenced T cells were regarded as lower bounds and as underestimates. Since profiling was done on bulk unsorted PBMCs, naive and antigen-experienced compartments could not be conclusively compared. The percentage of naive T cells measured by flow cytometry correlated strongly with observed TCR beta diversity. Donor CMV infection status was unknown, potentially confounding age-related changes in expanded clonotypes. As age increased, observed TCR beta diversity per million T cells dropped in a roughly linear way, and a significant reduction was already evident by age approximately 40.

Turning to this clonotype: This clone's antigen is unknown. Within one base of it there is no much larger clone, and no base qualities were kept.

The approximately 40 donors, aged roughly 6 to 90 years, were systemically healthy Caucasian individuals from Russia. Around 10 milliliters of peripheral blood were drawn from each donor into EDTA-treated Vacutainer tubes. Ficoll-Paque density-gradient centrifugation was used to isolate PBMCs, with at least 7 million obtained per sample. Trizol reagent was used to extract total RNA from PBMCs, with at least 6 micrograms per sample. For every donor, an aliquot of PBMCs went through flow cytometry to measure the percentages of naive CD45RAhigh/CD27high T cells. The method was 5' RACE. Sequencing instrument: Illumina HiSeq 2500. A second PCR of 7 to 11 cycles was performed with a sample-barcoded 5' primer and a J-beta primer mix. A template-switch 5' adaptor carrying 12 random nucleotides introduced a unique molecular identifier onto each TCR beta cDNA molecule. At least 2.5 million CDR3-containing paired-end reads were obtained from each sample. First-strand cDNA synthesis was performed from all RNA using the Mint cDNA synthesis kit, with priming by a TRBC-specific oligonucleotide. All cDNA was treated with uracil-DNA glycosylase and then went through a first 18-cycle PCR with the universal primers M1SS and BC2_uni_R. For the original study's pipeline: Each sample was normalized by randomly selecting 1 million high-quality reads, each carrying a distinct molecular identifier. Reads sharing molecular identifiers were discarded rather than binned into consensus sequences. MiTCR, with a Q25 quality threshold and the strictest error-elimination algorithm, was used for CDR3 identification, clonotype clustering and error correction. Lower-bound total TCR beta diversity was estimated with a nonparametric unseen species model using Euler transformation. The raw public data were reprocessed by TCRdb itself: fastp quality trimming at Q25, MiXCR clonotype calling, in-frame beta chains only. A single entry per CDR3 protein holds the most common genes and DNA from its merged rows. The V and J calls and clone size are TCRdb's, not the authors'. The sample table lists 500,000 to 550,000 distinct CDR3 sequences, around 24% of them with a count of one. Of the sample, less than 9% falls within the top ten clones.

This sample also belongs to another study, concerning T cells of mothers and their children. As noted in the second study: The donors were nine systemically healthy Caucasian individuals, made up of three mothers and their six children. cDNA synthesis used all of the extracted RNA, with approximately 1.4 ug of RNA in each 15 ul reaction. Sample barcodes and 2-4 random nucleotides were added via the M1S primer in the second PCR. Over 10 million TCR beta CDR3 reads came from each mother, compared with about 3.2 million reads from each child. TCR recombination output is similarly shaped by thymic selection in related and unrelated pairs, with a minor effect exerted by inherited differences. Normalized repertoire overlap was always found to be slightly, but never significantly, higher in related mother-child pairs than in unrelated mother-child pairs. With a sensitivity of approximately 100 clones per million clonotypes, no persistent microchimeric T cell clones were detected. To look for features that set related mother-child pairs apart from unrelated individuals, the researchers ran deep NGS to compare the TCR beta repertoires of mothers and children. On average, the children were about 10 +/- 4 years old, while the mothers were about 38 +/- 4 years old. After adapter ligation was performed with NEBNext reagents, the libraries were sequenced on an Illumina HiSeq 2000 with 100+100 nt paired-end reads. Mother and child libraries were prepared a month apart and sequenced in separate runs to prevent cross-contamination. Between 500,000 and 2,000,000 distinct TCR beta clonotypes were identified per donor. Naive TCR beta clonotypes were estimated from low-frequency clonotypes matched to each donor's FACS-determined naive share, without sorting.

In this chain, TRBV24-1 is recombined with TRBJ2-1, with 11 bases matching TRBD2. The clonotype comes from a boy aged 5-17 years in good health. Sequenced material: blood. The DNA sequence is given as TGTGCCACCAGACTAGCGGGGGACTCCTACAATGAGCAGTTCTTC. Its translation is CATRLAGDSYNEQFF.